These 15 T cell receptor beta chains were all obtained from the same sample, sequenced in a study of persistence of HIV-infected CD4 T cells (dated by TCRdb to 2018 to 2021). The treatment or condition label on this specimen signifies: suppressive antiretroviral therapy. A pool of overlapping HIV-1 Gag 15-mer peptides was used at approximately 0.93 ug per peptide per mL for cell stimulation. Nonresponding CD40L-negative CD69-negative CD45RO-high memory CD4+ T cells were sorted as memory populations depleted of antigen-responding cells. The immunoSEQ hsTCRB assay version 4, run in survey mode, was used to sequence TCRbeta repertoires from genomic DNA. This immuneACCESS table, as held by TCRdb, lists in-frame sequences with V and J called but not all clones. Of the missing ones, under half trace to an unresolved V gene in checked studies; the others have no known cause. In all, the sample holds about 36,000 clones, and under 90% of those were seen once. Jointly, the top ten make up approximately 5.4% of the sample.

Which antigens these TCRs recognize remains unknown. The sequenced sample was cultured CD4+ T cells from PBMCs, obtained from a patient who received antiretroviral therapy. What the cell subset or site label conveys for this sample: CD40L-CD69- CD45RO-high memory CD4 T cells not responding to Gag peptides. Receptor source: an adult with HIV. The donor label of this sample is uncertain.

This clone was picked up a small number of times. This chain joins TRBV19 and TRBJ1-2; maybe TRBD1 (5 bases). Deletions cut 5 bases from V and 8 bases from J, with 12 bases between. This CDR3 region has 12 residues. Germline V lookup: CDR1 LNHDA, CDR2 SQIVND (reference sequence). The CDR3 protein is CASSSGTGGYTF. CDR3 sequence (DNA): TGTGCCAGTAGTTCCGGGACGGGGGGCTACACCTTC.

This clone was recorded a few times. The gene calls are TRBV5-1 and TRBJ1-5, with 9 bases fitting TRBD1. Per the germline V gene, CDR1 is SGHRS and CDR2 is YFSETQ. After removal of 4 bases from V and 4 bases from J, the junction contained 3 bases not matched to a gene. The CDR3 is 14 amino acids. CDR3 sequence: CASSDGTGNQPQHF. The CDR3 DNA follows: TGCGCCAGCAGCGACGGGACAGGGAATCAGCCCCAGCATTTT.

The V gene is TRBV18, the J gene TRBJ2-1; D perhaps matches TRBD1 (5 bases). V lost 3 bases and J lost 4, with 7 bases in between. Germline V CDR1 and CDR2: KGHSH, LQKENI. The CDR3 sequence is 13 residues long. The CDR3, as DNA: TGTGCCAGCTCACCCGACAGATACAATGAGCAGTTCTTC. This translates into CASSPDRYNEQFF.

The V and J genes are TRBV5-4 and TRBJ1-2; TRBD1 agrees at 9 bases. The V gene end was trimmed by 4 bases and the J gene end by 8 bases; junction bases not matched to a gene: 12. Germline V gene data show CDR1 as SGHNT and CDR2 as YYREEE (reference sequence). The length of the CDR3 is 15 residues. CDR3 sequence reads: CASSRFGTGWYGYTF. CDR3 nucleotide sequence: TGTGCCAGCAGCCGGTTTGGGACAGGGTGGTACGGCTACACCTTC.

The chain employs TRBV27 and TRBJ2-7; D is ambiguous. This CDR3 spans 12 amino acids. Germline CDR1 is MNHEY and CDR2 is SMNVEV (reference sequence). The ends were cut back, 7 bases at V and 4 bases at J, with 11 bases in the middle. The CDR3 loop is CASKVRSYEQYF. Written as DNA, the CDR3 is TGTGCCAGCAAGGTCCGGAGTTACGAGCAGTACTTC.

The chain carries TRBV29-1 and TRBJ1-1; 8 positions match TRBD1. CDR1 is SQVTM, CDR2 ANQGSEA, per germline. This CDR3 spans 13 amino acids. Trimming cost V 4 bases and J 7 bases; bases outside gene matches: 8. The CDR3, as DNA: TGCAGCGTTGCAGGACAGGGTATAGATGAAGCTTTCTTT. Translated, it gives CSVAGQGIDEAFF.

The rearrangement uses TRBV5-5 and TRBJ2-7; either TRBD1 or TRBD2 may fit D (5 bases each). Trimming left V 4 bases short and J 6 bases short, with 17 bases between. Germline V gives CDR1 SGHKS, CDR2 YYEKEE (reference sequence). The CDR3 loop spans 14 amino acids. The DNA of the CDR3 is TGTGCCAGCAGCCTCCGGCCCGGGACGCCCGAGCAGTACTTC. Amino acid sequence: CASSLRPGTPEQYF.

The V call is TRBV7-8, the J call TRBJ1-2; D gene unclear. The CDR3 loop spans 12 amino acids. The germline V and J ends were trimmed by 1 base and 4 bases, with 4 bases remaining between them. Germline V gives CDR1 SGHVS, CDR2 FQNEAQ. CDR3: CASSLDRYGYTF. CDR3 coding DNA: TGTGCCAGCAGCTTAGACCGCTATGGCTACACCTTC. The full variable domain, in which reference TRBV7-8 and TRBJ1-2 provide the parts outside the CDR3, is GAGVSQSPRYKVAKRGQDVALRCDPISGHVSLFWYQQALGQGPEFLTYFQNEAQLDKSGLPSDRFFAERPEGSVSTLKIQRTQQEDSAVYLCASSLDRYGYTFGSGTRLTVV.

The chain carries TRBV28 and TRBJ1-3, with 9 bases that match TRBD1. There are 15 residues in the CDR3. Germline V gene data show CDR1 as MDHEN and CDR2 as SYDVKM. V lost 2 bases to trimming and J lost 2 bases; unmatched junction nucleotides: 1. In DNA, the CDR3 is TGTGCCAGCAGTTTACGACAGGGGGCTGGAAACACCATATATTTT. Protein sequence: CASSLRQGAGNTIYF.

The genes are TRBV28 and TRBJ1-2, with D maybe TRBD1 (5 bases). V lost 6 bases, J lost 4 bases, and 15 bases lay in between. The CDR3 is 14 amino acids. The germline V gene encodes CDR1 MDHEN and CDR2 SYDVKM. In DNA, the CDR3 is TGTGCCAGCAGGTTCGGGAACAGGCTCTATGGCTACACCTTC. Translating gives CASRFGNRLYGYTF.

V is TRBV9 and J is TRBJ1-4, with 7 bases lining up with TRBD1. V lost 0 bases to trimming and J lost 0 bases; unmatched junction nucleotides: 5. The length of the CDR3 is 17 residues. Germline values: CDR1 SGDLS, CDR2 YYNGEE. Here the CDR3 reads CASSVGPGQPTNEKLFF. The CDR3 region has the DNA TGTGCCAGCAGCGTAGGCCCGGGACAGCCAACTAATGAAAAACTGTTTTTT.

This clone was detected only a few times. Here the CDR3 DNA reads TGTGCCAGTAGTCGGGACAGGGCTACTAAAACTGAAGCTTTCTTT. It codes for CASSRDRATKTEAFF. The chain carries TRBV19 and TRBJ1-1; the match to TRBD1 covers 9 bases. V shed 5 bases, J shed 5 bases, and the junction held 9 bases outside the gene matches. The CDR3 consists of 15 residues. Germline V CDR1 and CDR2: LNHDA, SQIVND (reference sequence).

This chain connects TRBV19 to TRBJ2-4, with TRBD1 identical over 7 bases. CDR3 length equals 14 residues. The ends lost 8 bases at V and 8 bases at J; junction bases unmatched: 12. The germline V gene has CDR1 LNHDA and CDR2 SQIVND (reference sequence). For the CDR3, the DNA is TGTGCCAGTTCGACAAAAGGGGGCGCATACATTCAGTACTTC. Protein sequence: CASSTKGGAYIQYF.

This chain connects TRBV7-6 to TRBJ1-3; D not certain. V was clipped by 5 bases and J by 2 bases, with 10 bases between them. CDR1 and CDR2 (germline): SGHVS, FNYEAQ. This CDR3 has 14 amino acids. The CDR3 sequence is CASSQTGAGNTIYF. The CDR3, as DNA: TGTGCCAGCAGCCAGACCGGGGCTGGAAACACCATATATTTT.

This clone was seen more than once but under ten times. J is TRBJ2-7 and V is TRBV29-1, with D unclear. Per germline, CDR1 SQVTM and CDR2 ANQGSEA. With 4 bases removed from V and 4 bases from J, the gap between germline ends came to 14 bases. The CDR3 runs 13 residues. The CDR3 sequence is CSVGSAGGYEQYF. Here the CDR3 DNA reads TGCAGCGTTGGTTCTGCTGGTGGGTACGAGCAGTACTTC.